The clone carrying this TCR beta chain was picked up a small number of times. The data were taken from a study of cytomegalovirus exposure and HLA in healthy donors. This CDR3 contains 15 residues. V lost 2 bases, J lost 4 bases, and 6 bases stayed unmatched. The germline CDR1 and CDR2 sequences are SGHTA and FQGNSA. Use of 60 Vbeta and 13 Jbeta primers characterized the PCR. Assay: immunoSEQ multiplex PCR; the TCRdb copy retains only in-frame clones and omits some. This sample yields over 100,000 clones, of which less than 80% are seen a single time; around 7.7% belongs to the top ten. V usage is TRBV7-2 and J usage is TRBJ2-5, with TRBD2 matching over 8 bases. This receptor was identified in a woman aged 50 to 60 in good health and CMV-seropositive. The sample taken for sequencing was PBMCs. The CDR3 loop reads CASSLWAGGPETQYF. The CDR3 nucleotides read TGTGCCAGCAGCTTATGGGCGGGAGGTCCAGAGACCCAGTACTTC.